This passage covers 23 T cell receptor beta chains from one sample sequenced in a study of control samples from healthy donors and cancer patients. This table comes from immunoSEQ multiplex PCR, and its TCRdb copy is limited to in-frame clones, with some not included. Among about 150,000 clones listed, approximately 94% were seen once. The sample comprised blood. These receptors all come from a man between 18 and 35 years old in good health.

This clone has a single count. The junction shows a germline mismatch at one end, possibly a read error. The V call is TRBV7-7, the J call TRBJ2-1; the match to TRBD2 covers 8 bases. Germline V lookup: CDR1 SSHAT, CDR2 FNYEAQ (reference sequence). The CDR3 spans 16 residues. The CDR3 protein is CASSPRGAGEYNEQFF. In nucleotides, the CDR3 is TGTGCTAGCAGCCCCCGTGGAGCGGGGGAATACAATGAGCAGTTCTTC.

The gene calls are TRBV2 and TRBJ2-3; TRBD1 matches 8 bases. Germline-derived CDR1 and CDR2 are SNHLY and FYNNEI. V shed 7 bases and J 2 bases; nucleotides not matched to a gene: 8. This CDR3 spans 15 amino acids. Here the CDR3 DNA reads TGTGCCAGCAATGGACAGGGAAGTAACACAGATACGCAGTATTTT. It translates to CASNGQGSNTDTQYF.

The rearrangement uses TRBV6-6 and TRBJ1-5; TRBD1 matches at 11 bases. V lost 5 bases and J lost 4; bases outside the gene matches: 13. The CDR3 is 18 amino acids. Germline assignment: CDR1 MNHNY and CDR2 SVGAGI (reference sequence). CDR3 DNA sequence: TGTGCCAGCAGTCGGCACCCCACCGGGACAGGGGGGAATCAGCCCCAGCATTTT. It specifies CASSRHPTGTGGNQPQHF.

The CDR3 DNA follows: TGTGCCAGCACCGGCCGGGACGTAGGGACCCAGTACTTC. Its protein is CASTGRDVGTQYF. V and J are TRBV5-6 and TRBJ2-5; either TRBD1 or TRBD2 may fit D (5 bases each). Trimming removed 6 bases from V and 7 bases from J, with 16 bases in between. Germline CDR1 SGHDT, CDR2 YYEEEE. The CDR3 covers 13 residues. Full variable domain (missing parts from reference TRBV5-6 and TRBJ2-5): DAGVTQSPTHLIKTRGQQVTLRCSPKSGHDTVSWYQQALGQGPQFIFQYYEEEERQRGNFPDRFSGHQFPNYSSELNVNALLLGDSALYLCASTGRDVGTQYFGPGTRLLVL.

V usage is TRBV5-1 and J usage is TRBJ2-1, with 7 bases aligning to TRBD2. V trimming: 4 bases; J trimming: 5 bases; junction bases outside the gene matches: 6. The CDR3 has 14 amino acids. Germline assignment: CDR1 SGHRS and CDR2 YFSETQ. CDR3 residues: CASSPGTTNNEQFF. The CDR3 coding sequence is TGCGCCAGCAGCCCCGGGACTACTAACAATGAGCAGTTCTTC.

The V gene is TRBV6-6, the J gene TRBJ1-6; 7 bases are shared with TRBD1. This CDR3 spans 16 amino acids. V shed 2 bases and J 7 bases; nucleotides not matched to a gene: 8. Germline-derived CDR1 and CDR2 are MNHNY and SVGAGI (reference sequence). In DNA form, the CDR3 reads TGTGCCAGCAGTTACCCCCACGGACAGGCAAATTCACCCCTCCACTTT. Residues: CASSYPHGQANSPLHF.

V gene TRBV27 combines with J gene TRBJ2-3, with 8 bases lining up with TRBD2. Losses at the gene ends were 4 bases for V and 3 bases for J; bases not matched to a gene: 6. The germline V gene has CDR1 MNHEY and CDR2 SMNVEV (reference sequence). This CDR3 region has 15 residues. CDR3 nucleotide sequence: TGTGCCAGCAGTTCCCCAGGGACTAGGACAGATACGCAGTATTTT. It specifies CASSSPGTRTDTQYF.

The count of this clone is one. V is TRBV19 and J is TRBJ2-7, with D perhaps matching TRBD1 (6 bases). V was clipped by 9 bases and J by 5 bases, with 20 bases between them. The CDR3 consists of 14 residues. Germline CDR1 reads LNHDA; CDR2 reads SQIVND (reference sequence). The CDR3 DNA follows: TGTGCCAGCTGTCGACAGGCCGGTCGGGACGAGCAGTACTTC. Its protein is CASCRQAGRDEQYF.

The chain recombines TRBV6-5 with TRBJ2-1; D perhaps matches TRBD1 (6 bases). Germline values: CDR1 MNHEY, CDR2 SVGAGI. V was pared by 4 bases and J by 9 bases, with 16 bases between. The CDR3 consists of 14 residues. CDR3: CASSSGDPMSEQFF. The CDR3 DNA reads TGTGCCAGCAGTTCAGGGGATCCGATGAGTGAGCAGTTCTTC.

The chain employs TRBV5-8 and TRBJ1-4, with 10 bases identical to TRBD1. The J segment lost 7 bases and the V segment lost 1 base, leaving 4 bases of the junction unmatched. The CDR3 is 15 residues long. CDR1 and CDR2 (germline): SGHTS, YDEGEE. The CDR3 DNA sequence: TGTGCCAGCAGCTTGTGGACAGGGGGGAGTGAAAAACTGTTTTTT. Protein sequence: CASSLWTGGSEKLFF.

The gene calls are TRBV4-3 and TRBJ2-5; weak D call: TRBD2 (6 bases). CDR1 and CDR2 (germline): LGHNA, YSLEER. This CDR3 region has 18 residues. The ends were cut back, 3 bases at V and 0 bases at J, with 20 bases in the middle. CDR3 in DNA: TGCGCCAGCAGCCAGGGACCCCGGTTGCCGGGAGACCAAGAGACCCAGTACTTC. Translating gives CASSQGPRLPGDQETQYF.

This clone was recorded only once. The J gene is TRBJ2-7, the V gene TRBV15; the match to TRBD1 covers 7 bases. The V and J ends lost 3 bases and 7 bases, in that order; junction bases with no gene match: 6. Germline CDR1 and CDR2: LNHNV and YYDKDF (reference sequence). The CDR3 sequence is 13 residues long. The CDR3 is CATSRTGPEEQYF. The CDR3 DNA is TGTGCCACCAGCAGGACAGGGCCTGAGGAGCAGTACTTC.

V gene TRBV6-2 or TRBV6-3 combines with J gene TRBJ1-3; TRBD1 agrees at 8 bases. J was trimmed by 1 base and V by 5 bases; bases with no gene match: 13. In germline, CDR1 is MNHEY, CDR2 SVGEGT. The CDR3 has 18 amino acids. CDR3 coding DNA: TGTGCCAGCAGTCCCTATAAAAAACAGGGGGTGTCTGGAAACACCATATATTTT. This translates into CASSPYKKQGVSGNTIYF.

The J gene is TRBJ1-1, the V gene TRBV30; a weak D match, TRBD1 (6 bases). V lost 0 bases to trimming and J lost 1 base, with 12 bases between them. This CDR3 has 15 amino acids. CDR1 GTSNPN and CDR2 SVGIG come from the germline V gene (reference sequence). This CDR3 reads CAWSVLGARNTEAFF. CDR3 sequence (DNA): TGTGCCTGGAGTGTACTGGGGGCGAGGAACACTGAAGCTTTCTTT.

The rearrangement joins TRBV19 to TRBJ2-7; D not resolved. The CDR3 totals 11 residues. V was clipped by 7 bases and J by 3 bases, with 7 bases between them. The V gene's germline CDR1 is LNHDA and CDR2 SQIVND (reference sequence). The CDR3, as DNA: TGTGCCAGTAATGACGGCTACGAGCAGTACTTC. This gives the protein CASNDGYEQYF.

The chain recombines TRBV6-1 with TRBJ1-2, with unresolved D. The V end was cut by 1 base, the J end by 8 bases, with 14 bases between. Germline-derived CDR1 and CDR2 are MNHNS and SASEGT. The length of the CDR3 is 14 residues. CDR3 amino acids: CASSEGAQLGGYTF. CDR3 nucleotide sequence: TGTGCCAGCAGTGAAGGGGCCCAGTTGGGGGGCTACACCTTC.

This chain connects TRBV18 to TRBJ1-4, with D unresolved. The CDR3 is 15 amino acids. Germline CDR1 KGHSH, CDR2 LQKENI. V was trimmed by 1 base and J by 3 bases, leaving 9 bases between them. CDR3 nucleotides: TGTGCCAGCTCACCACGGCAGAACTCTAATGAAAAACTGTTTTTT. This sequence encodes CASSPRQNSNEKLFF.

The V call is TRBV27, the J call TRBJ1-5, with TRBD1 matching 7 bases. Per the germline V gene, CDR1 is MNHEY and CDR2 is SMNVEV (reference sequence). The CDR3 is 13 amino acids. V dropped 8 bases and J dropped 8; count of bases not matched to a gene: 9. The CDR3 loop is CASGRQGSKPQHF. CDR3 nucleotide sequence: TGTGCCAGCGGAAGACAGGGTTCGAAGCCCCAGCATTTT.

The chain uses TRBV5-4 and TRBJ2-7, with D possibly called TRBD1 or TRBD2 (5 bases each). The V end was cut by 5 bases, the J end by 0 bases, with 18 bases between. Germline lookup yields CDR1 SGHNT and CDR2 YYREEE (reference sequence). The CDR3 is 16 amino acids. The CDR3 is CASSSVARDGSYEQYF. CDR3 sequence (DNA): TGTGCCAGCAGTTCAGTGGCCCGGGACGGCTCCTACGAGCAGTACTTC.

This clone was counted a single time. The CDR3 reads CASSQDRGYYEQYF. As DNA, the CDR3 is TGTGCCAGCAGCCAAGACAGGGGGTACTACGAGCAGTACTTC. This chain links TRBV3-1 (or the pseudogene TRBV3-2) with TRBJ2-7; 7 positions match TRBD1. V was pared by 0 bases and J by 3 bases, with 2 bases of the junction left unmatched. The CDR3 spans 14 residues. Germline assignment: CDR1 LGHDT and CDR2 YNNKEL (reference sequence).

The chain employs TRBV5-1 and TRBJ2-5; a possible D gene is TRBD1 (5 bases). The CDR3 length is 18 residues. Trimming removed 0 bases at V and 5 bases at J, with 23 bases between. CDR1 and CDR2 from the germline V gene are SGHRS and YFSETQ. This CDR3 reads CASSLVFGSSGLEETQYF. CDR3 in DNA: TGCGCCAGCAGCTTGGTTTTTGGGTCCTCAGGGTTGGAGGAGACCCAGTACTTC.

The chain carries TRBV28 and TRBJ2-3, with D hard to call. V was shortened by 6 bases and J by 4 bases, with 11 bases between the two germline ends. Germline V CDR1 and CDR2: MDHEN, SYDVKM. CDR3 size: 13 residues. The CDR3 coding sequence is TGTGCCAGCAGACCTGGGGATTCAGATACGCAGTATTTT. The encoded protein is CASRPGDSDTQYF. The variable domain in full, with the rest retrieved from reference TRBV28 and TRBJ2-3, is DVKVTQSSRYLVKRTGEKVFLECVQDMDHENMFWYRQDPGLGLRLIYFSYDVKMKEKGDIPEGYSVSREKKERFSLILESASTNQTSMYLCASRPGDSDTQYFGPGTRLTVL.

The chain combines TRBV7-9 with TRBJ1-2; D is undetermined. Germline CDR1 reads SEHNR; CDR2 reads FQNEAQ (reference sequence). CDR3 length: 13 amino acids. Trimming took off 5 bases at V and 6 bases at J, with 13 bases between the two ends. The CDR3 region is CASSPLEGDGYTF. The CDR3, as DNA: TGTGCCAGCAGCCCCCTAGAGGGCGATGGCTACACCTTC. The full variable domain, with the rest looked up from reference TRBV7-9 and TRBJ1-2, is DTGVSQNPRHKITKRGQNVTFRCDPISEHNRLYWYRQTLGQGPEFLTYFQNEAQLEKSRLLSDRFSAERPKGSFSTLEIQRTEQGDSAMYLCASSPLEGDGYTFGSGTRLTVV.